A single sample gave rise to the 10 T cell receptor beta chains below, sequenced in a study of blood T cell repertoires in COVID-19. The table came from immunoSEQ multiplex PCR; TCRdb's copy has only in-frame clones and leaves some out. The sample yields about 300,000 clones, about 89% seen once. The sample was peripheral blood. Receptors were obtained from a man in his forties or fifties with acute or convalescent COVID-19.

This rearrangement joins TRBV3-1 (or the pseudogene TRBV3-2) to TRBJ2-2; tentative D call: TRBD1 (6 bases). This CDR3 region has 14 residues. Germline V CDR1 and CDR2: LGHDT, YNNKEL (reference sequence). V lost 2 bases and J 5 bases, leaving 9 bases between the germline ends. Written as DNA, the CDR3 is TGTGCCAGCAGCCAAACAGGGTGGACCGGGGAGCTGTTTTTT. It codes for CASSQTGWTGELFF.

Remarks on this clone: Different DNA sequences within this sample yield the same CDR3. This chain uses TRBV5-1 with TRBJ1-4; 11 nucleotides agree with TRBD1. Germline CDR1 reads SGHRS; CDR2 reads YFSETQ. This CDR3 has 15 residues. V was pared by 0 bases and J by 8 bases, with 3 bases of the junction left unmatched. The CDR3 DNA sequence: TGCGCCAGCAGCTTGGGGGACAGGGGGAACGAAAAACTGTTTTTT. It is translated as CASSLGDRGNEKLFF.

This clone showed up just once. The J gene is TRBJ1-2, the V gene TRBV5-1; D is uncertain. This CDR3 is built from 14 residues. From germline, CDR1 is SGHRS and CDR2 YFSETQ. V was shortened by 9 bases and J by 2 bases, with 17 bases between the two germline ends. This CDR3 is CATRIDTTNYGYTF. The CDR3 coding sequence is TGCGCCACCCGGATTGACACCACGAACTATGGCTACACCTTC.

This clone was counted between two and nine times. The CDR3 sequence: CASSLGQNGYTF. CDR3 sequence (DNA): TGTGCCAGCAGCCTCGGACAGAATGGCTACACCTTC. The chain has TRBV3-1 (or the pseudogene TRBV3-2) and TRBJ1-2; a possible D gene is TRBD1 (6 bases). The germline CDR1 and CDR2 sequences are LGHDT and YNNKEL (reference sequence). V lost 4 bases, J lost 6 bases, and 9 bases lay in between. The CDR3 is 12 residues long.

The chain uses TRBV14 and TRBJ2-3; D unclear. The CDR3 covers 15 residues. V lost 1 base and J lost 0, with 8 bases in between. The germline V gene has CDR1 SGHDN and CDR2 FVKESK. In DNA form, the CDR3 reads TGTGCCAGCAGCCAAGGTCTCACTAGCACAGATACGCAGTATTTT. It encodes CASSQGLTSTDTQYF. Based on the CDR3 plus reference TRBV14 and TRBJ2-3, the full variable domain is EAGVTQFPSHSVIEKGQTVTLRCDPISGHDNLYWYRRVMGKEIKFLLHFVKESKQDESGMPNNRFLAERTGGTYSTLKVQPAELEDSGVYFCASSQGLTSTDTQYFGPGTRLTVL.

V usage is TRBV6-1 and J usage is TRBJ2-1; 7 bases agree with TRBD1. The CDR3 extends over 17 amino acids. Germline CDR1 is MNHNS and CDR2 is SASEGT. The V segment lost 2 bases and the J segment 2 bases; nucleotides outside the gene matches: 9. The CDR3 reads CASSEYAGGMAYNEQFF. The CDR3, as DNA: TGTGCCAGCAGTGAATATGCAGGGGGTATGGCCTACAATGAGCAGTTCTTC.

The rearrangement links TRBV19 to TRBJ2-1; perhaps TRBD1 as D (6 bases). The V gene lost 5 bases and the J gene lost 4 bases, with 12 bases spanning the gap. Germline CDR1 is LNHDA and CDR2 is SQIVND (reference sequence). The CDR3 is made up of 14 amino acids. In DNA form, the CDR3 reads TGTGCCAGTAGTCAGGGGACGAAATACAATGAGCAGTTCTTC. This gives the protein CASSQGTKYNEQFF.

The CDR3 region is CASSSGGGSSGYTF. The CDR3 DNA follows: TGTGCCAGCAGCTCAGGGGGAGGCTCCTCTGGCTACACCTTC. The chain has TRBV6-2 or TRBV6-3 and TRBJ1-2; 7 bases match TRBD1. This CDR3 contains 14 residues. J lost 7 bases, V lost 6 bases, and 11 bases had no gene match. Per germline, CDR1 MNHEY and CDR2 SVGEGT.

The chain carries TRBV20-1 and TRBJ2-1; the D is unclear. V was cut by 4 bases and J by 9 bases, with 10 bases left in between. Per the germline V gene, CDR1 is DFQATT and CDR2 is SNEGSKA (reference sequence). The length of the CDR3 is 11 residues. The CDR3 DNA is TGCAGTGCTATGCGGCAGTCTGAGCAGTTCTTC. Its protein is CSAMRQSEQFF.

The chain has TRBV9 and TRBJ1-1, with a possible D match to TRBD1 (5 bases). The CDR3 spans 15 residues. Germline V gene sequence: CDR1 SGDLS, CDR2 YYNGEE. V was trimmed by 3 bases and J by 7 bases, leaving 19 bases between them. CDR3 sequence: CASSASGRWDIEAFF. In DNA, the CDR3 is TGTGCCAGCAGCGCCTCAGGGAGGTGGGATATTGAAGCTTTCTTT. The complete variable domain, with remaining parts taken from reference TRBV9 and TRBJ1-1, reads DSGVTQTPKHLITATGQRVTLRCSPRSGDLSVYWYQQSLDQGLQFLIQYYNGEERAKGNILERFSAQQFPDLHSELNLSSLELGDSALYFCASSASGRWDIEAFFGQGTRLTVV.